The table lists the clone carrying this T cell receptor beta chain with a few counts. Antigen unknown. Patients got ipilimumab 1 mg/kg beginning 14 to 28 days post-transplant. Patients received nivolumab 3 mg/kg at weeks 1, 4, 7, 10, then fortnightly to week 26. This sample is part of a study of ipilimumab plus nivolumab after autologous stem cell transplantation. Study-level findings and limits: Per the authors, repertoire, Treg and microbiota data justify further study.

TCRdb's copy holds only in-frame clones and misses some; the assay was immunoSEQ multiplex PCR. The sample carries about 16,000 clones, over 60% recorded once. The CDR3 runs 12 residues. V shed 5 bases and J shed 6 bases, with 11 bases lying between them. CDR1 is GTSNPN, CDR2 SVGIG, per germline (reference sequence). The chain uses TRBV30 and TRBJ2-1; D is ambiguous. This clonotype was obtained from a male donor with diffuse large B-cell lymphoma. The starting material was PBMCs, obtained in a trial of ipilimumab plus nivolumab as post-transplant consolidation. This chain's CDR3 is CAWDRRRNEQFF. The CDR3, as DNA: TGTGCCTGGGACCGACGGCGCAATGAGCAGTTCTTC.